The text below deals with one T cell receptor beta chain. Here immunoSEQ multiplex PCR was the method, and the copy in TCRdb shows in-frame clones only, minus some. In the table there are 250,000 to 300,000 clones, approximately 91% of which are singletons. Trimming took 0 bases from V and 4 from J; bases not matched to a gene: 7. CDR1 is SGHRS and CDR2 is YFSETQ in the germline V gene. This CDR3 is 17 amino acids long. The record originates from a study of blood T cell repertoires in COVID-19. Whole-study context: Sites across the United States, Italy and Spain contributed samples from acute and convalescent COVID-19. PBMCs, B-cell-depleted T cells, or T cells provided the cDNA or gDNA that made up the material.

Those enrolled, adults aged 18 to 89 years, came from about two dozen US areas. The clonotype was recovered from a woman in her forties with acute COVID-19. Sequenced material: PBMCs or T cells enriched from blood (not recorded which). V usage is TRBV5-1 and J usage is TRBJ1-2; the match to TRBD1 covers 12 bases. The CDR3: CASSLVGDRGRSYGYTF. Here the CDR3 DNA reads TGCGCCAGCAGCTTGGTGGGGGACAGGGGGCGTTCCTATGGCTACACCTTC.